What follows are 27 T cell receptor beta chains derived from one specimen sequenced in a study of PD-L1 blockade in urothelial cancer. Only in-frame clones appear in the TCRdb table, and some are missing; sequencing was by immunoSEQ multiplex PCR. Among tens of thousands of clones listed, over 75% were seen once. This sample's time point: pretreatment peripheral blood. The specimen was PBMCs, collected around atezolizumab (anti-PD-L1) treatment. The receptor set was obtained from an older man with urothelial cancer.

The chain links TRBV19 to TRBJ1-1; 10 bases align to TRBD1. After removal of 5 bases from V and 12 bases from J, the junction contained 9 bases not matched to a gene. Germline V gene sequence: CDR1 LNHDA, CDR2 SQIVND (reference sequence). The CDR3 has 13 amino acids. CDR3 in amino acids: CASSRRQGAYTFF. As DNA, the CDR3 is TGTGCCAGTAGTCGGAGACAGGGGGCTTACACTTTCTTT.

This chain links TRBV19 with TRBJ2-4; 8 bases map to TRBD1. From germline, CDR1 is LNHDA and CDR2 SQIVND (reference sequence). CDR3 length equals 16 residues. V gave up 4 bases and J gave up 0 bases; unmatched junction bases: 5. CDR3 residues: CASSTTGVVAKNIQYF. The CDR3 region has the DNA TGTGCCAGTAGTACGACAGGGGTCGTAGCCAAAAACATTCAGTACTTC.

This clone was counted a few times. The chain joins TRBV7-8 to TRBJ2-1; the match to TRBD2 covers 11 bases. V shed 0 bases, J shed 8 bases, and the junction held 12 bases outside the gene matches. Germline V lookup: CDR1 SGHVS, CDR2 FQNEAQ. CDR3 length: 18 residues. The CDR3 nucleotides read TGTGCCAGCAGCTTAGCGCTAATAGCGGGAGGGCTTGGTGATGAGCAGTTCTTC. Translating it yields CASSLALIAGGLGDEQFF.

The CDR3 is CASKPSSSYNEQFF. CDR3 DNA: TGTGCCAGCAAGCCATCAAGCTCCTACAATGAGCAGTTCTTC. V usage is TRBV7-3 and J usage is TRBJ2-1; no definite D call. Germline assignment: CDR1 SGHTA and CDR2 FQGTGA. V was trimmed by 7 bases and J by 0 bases, leaving 10 bases between them. CDR3 size: 14 residues.

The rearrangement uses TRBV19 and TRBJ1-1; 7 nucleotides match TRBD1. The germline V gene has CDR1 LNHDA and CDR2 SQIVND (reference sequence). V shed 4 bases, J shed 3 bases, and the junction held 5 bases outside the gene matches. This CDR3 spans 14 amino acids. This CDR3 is CASSSQGVDTEAFF. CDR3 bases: TGTGCCAGTAGTAGCCAGGGGGTGGACACTGAAGCTTTCTTT.

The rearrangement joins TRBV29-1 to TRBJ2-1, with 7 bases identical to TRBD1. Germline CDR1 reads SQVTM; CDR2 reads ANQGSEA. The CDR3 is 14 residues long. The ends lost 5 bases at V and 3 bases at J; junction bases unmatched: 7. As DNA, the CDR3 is TGCAGCGTTAAGACAGGGAGCCGCTACAATGAGCAGTTCTTC. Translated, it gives CSVKTGSRYNEQFF.

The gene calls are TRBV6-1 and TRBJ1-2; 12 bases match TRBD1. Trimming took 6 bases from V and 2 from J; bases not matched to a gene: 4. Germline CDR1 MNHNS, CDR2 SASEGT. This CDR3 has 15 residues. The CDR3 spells CASSGTGGANYGYTF. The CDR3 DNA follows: TGTGCCAGCAGCGGGACAGGGGGCGCGAACTATGGCTACACCTTC.

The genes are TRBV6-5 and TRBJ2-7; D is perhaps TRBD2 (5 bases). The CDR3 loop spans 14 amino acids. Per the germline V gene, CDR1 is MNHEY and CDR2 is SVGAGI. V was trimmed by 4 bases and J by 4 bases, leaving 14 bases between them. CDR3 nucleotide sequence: TGTGCCAGCAGTTGGTCGAGGGAGAAGTACGAGCAGTACTTC. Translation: CASSWSREKYEQYF.

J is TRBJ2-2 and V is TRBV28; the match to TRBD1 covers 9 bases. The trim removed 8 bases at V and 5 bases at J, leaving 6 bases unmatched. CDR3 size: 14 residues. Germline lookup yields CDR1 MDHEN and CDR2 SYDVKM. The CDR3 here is CASEWTGATGELFF. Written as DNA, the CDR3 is TGTGCCAGCGAATGGACAGGGGCGACCGGGGAGCTGTTTTTT.

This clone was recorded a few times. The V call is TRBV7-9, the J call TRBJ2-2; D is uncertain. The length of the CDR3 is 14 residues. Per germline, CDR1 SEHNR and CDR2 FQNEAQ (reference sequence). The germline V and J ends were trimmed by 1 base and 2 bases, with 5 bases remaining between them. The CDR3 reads CASSLGLNTGELFF. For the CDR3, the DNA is TGTGCCAGCAGCTTAGGGCTTAACACCGGGGAGCTGTTTTTT. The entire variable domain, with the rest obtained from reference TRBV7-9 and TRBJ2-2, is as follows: DTGVSQNPRHKITKRGQNVTFRCDPISEHNRLYWYRQTLGQGPEFLTYFQNEAQLEKSRLLSDRFSAERPKGSFSTLEIQRTEQGDSAMYLCASSLGLNTGELFFGEGSRLTVL.

Here the CDR3 DNA reads TGCAGCGTTGACCCTTGGACTAGCGGGAGGGTCGGGGGGAATGAGCAGTTCTTC. It specifies CSVDPWTSGRVGGNEQFF. The gene calls are TRBV29-1 and TRBJ2-1; 15 positions match TRBD2. Germline trimming cut 3 bases from V and 7 bases from J; bases unmatched to any gene: 13. The CDR3 has 18 residues. Germline values: CDR1 SQVTM, CDR2 ANQGSEA.

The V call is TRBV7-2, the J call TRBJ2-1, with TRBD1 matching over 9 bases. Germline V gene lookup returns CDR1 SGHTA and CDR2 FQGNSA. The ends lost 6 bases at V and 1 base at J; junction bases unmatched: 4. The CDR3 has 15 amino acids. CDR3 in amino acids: CASSYDRGSYNEQFF. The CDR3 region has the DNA TGTGCCAGCAGTTACGACAGGGGGTCCTACAATGAGCAGTTCTTC.

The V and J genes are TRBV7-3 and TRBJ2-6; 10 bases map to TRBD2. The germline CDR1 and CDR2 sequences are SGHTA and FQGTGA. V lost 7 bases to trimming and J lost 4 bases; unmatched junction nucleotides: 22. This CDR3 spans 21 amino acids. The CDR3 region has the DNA TGTGCCAGCATCAGGACTAGCGGCCGGTTAAGGCCCTCTCGGGGGGCCAACGTCCTGACTTTC. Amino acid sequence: CASIRTSGRLRPSRGANVLTF.

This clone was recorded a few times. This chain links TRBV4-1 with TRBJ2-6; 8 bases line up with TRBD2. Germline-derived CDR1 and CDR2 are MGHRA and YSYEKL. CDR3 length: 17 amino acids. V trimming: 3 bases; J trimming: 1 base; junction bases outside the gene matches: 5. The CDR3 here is CASSQHSGVSGANVLTF. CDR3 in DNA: TGCGCCAGCAGCCAGCATAGCGGGGTGTCTGGGGCCAACGTCCTGACTTTC.

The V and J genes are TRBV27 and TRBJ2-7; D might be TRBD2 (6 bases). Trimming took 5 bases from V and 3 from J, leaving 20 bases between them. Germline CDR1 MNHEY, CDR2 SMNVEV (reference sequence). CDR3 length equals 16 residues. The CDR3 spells CASSPTTRRIIYEQYF. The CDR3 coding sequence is TGTGCCAGCAGTCCCACGACTAGAAGGATAATCTACGAGCAGTACTTC.

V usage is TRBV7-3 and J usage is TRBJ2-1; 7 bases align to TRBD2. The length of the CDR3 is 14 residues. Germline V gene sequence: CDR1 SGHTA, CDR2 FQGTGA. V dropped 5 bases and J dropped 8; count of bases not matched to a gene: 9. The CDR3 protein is CASSLSGDGYEQFF. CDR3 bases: TGTGCCAGCAGCCTCAGCGGGGACGGATATGAGCAGTTCTTC.

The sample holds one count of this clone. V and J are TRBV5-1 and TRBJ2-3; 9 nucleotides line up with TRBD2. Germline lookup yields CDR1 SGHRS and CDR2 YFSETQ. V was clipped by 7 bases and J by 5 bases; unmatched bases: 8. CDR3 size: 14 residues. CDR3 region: CASRASGTGDTQYF. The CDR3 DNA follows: TGCGCCAGCCGGGCTAGCGGGACTGGAGATACGCAGTATTTT. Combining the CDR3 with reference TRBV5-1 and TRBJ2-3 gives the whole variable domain KAGVTQTPRYLIKTRGQQVTLSCSPISGHRSVSWYQQTPGQGLQFLFEYFSETQRNKGNFPGRFSGRQFSNSRSEMNVSTLELGDSALYLCASRASGTGDTQYFGPGTRLTVL.

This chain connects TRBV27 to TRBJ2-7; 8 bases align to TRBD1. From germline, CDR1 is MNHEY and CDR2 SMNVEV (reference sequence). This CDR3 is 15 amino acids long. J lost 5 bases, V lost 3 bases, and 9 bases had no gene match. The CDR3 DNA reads TGTGCCAGCAGTTTCTCTCCGGACAGGGCCCACGAGCAGTACTTC. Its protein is CASSFSPDRAHEQYF.

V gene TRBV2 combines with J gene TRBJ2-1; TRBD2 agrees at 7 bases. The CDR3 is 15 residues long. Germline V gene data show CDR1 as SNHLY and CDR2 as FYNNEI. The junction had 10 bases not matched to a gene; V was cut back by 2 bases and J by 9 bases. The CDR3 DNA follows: TGTGCCAGCAGTGAATTGGCGGGAGAAGTTGGTGAGCAGTTCTTC. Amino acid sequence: CASSELAGEVGEQFF. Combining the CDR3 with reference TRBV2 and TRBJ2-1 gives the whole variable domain EPEVTQTPSHQVTQMGQEVILRCVPISNHLYFYWYRQILGQKVEFLVSFYNNEISEKSEIFDDQFSVERPDGSNFTLKIRSTKLEDSAMYFCASSELAGEVGEQFFGPGTRLTVL.

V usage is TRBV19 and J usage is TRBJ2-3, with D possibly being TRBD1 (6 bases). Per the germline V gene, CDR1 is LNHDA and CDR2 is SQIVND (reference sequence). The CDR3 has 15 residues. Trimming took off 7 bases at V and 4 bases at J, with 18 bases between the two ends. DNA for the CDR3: TGTGCCAGTAATAGGCCAGGGGCTCACCCAGATACGCAGTATTTT. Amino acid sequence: CASNRPGAHPDTQYF.

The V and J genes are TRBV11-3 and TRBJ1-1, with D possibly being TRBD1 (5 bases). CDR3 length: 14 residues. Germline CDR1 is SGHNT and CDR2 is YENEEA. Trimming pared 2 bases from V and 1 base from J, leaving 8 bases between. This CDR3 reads CASSLRGTNTEAFF. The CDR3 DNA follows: TGTGCCAGCAGCTTAAGGGGCACGAACACTGAAGCTTTCTTT.

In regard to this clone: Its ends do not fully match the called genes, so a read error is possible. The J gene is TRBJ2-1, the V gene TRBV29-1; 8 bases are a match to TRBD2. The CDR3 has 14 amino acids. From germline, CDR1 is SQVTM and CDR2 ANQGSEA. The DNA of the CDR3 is TGCAGCGTGGAAGCGGGAGATGGGTACAATGAGCAGTTCTTC. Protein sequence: CSVEAGDGYNEQFF.

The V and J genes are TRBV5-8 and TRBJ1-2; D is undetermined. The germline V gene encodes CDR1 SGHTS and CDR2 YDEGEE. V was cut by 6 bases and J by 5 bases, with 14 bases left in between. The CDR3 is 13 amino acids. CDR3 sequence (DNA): TGTGCCAGCACCCTGCTGCGGAATTATGGCTACACCTTC. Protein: CASTLLRNYGYTF.

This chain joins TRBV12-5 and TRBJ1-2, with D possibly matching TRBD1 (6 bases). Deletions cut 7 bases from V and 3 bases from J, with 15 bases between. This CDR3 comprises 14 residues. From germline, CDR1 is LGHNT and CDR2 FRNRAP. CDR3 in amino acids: CASAPRGIDYGYTF. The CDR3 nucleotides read TGTGCTAGTGCCCCAAGGGGGATCGACTATGGCTACACCTTC.

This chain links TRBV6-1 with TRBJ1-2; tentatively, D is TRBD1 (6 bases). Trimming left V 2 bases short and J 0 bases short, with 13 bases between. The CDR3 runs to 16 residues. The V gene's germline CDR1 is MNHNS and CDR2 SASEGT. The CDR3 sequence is CASSEWGGGANYGYTF. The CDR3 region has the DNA TGTGCCAGCAGTGAATGGGGCGGGGGCGCTAACTATGGCTACACCTTC.

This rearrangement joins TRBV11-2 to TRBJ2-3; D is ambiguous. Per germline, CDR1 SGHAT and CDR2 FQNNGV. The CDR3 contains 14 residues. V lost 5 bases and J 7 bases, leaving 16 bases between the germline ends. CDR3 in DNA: TGTGCCAGCAGCCCCCCCTCGTCCTTATATACGCAGTATTTT. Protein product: CASSPPSSLYTQYF.

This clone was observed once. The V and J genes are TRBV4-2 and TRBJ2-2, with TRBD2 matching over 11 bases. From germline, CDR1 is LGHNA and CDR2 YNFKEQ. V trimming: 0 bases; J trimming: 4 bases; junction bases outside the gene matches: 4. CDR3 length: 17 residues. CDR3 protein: CASSQELAGDGTGELFF. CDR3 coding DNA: TGTGCCAGCAGCCAAGAACTAGCGGGAGATGGCACCGGGGAGCTGTTTTTT.